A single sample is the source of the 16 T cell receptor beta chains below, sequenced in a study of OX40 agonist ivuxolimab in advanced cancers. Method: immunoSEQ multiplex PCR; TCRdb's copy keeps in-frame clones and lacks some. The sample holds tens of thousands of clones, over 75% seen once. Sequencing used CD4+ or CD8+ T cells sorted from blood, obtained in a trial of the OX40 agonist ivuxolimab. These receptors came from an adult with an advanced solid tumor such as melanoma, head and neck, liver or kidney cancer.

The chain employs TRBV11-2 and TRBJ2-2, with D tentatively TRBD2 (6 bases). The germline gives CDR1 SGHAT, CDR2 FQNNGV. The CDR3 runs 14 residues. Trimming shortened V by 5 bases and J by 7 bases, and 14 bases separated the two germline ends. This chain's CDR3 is CASSLLAGNGELFF. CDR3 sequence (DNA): TGTGCCAGCAGCCTACTAGCAGGGAACGGGGAGCTGTTTTTT.

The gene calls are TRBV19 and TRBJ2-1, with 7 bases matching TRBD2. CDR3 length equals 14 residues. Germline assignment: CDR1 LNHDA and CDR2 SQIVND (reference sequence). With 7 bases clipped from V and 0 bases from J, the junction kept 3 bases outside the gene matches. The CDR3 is CASTSGYSYNEQFF. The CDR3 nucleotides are TGTGCCAGTACTAGCGGTTACTCCTACAATGAGCAGTTCTTC. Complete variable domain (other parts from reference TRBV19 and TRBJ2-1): DGGITQSPKYLFRKEGQNVTLSCEQNLNHDAMYWYRQDPGQGLRLIYYSQIVNDFQKGDIAEGYSVSREKKESFPLTVTSAQKNPTAFYLCASTSGYSYNEQFFGPGTRLTVL.

In nucleotides, the CDR3 is TGTGCCAGCAGCTTAGTTGCCCCAGGGGGTGGGACGCAGTATTTT. This encodes CASSLVAPGGGTQYF. The rearrangement joins TRBV11-2 to TRBJ2-3; TRBD1 matches at 7 bases. The CDR3 is 15 amino acids. Germline CDR1 SGHAT, CDR2 FQNNGV. The junction had 10 bases not matched to a gene; V was cut back by 1 base and J by 9 bases.

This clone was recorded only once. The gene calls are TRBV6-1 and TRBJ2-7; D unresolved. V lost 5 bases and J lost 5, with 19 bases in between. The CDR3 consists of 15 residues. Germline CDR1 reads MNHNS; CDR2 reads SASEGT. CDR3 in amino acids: CASSTPGLGQDEQYF. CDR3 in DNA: TGTGCCAGCAGTACACCGGGTCTAGGGCAGGACGAGCAGTACTTC.

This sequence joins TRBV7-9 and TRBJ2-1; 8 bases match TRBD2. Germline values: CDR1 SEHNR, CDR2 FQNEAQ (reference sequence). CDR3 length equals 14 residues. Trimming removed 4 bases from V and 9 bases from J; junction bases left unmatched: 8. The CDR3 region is CASSSRGGEAEQFF. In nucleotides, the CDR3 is TGTGCCAGCAGCTCCCGGGGGGGGGAGGCTGAGCAGTTCTTC.

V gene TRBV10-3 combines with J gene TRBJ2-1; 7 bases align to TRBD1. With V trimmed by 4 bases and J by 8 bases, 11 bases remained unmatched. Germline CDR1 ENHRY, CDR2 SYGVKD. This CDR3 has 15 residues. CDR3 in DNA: TGTGCCATCAGTGGGGGAGACAGGGCGCCCTATGAGCAGTTCTTC. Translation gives CAISGGDRAPYEQFF.

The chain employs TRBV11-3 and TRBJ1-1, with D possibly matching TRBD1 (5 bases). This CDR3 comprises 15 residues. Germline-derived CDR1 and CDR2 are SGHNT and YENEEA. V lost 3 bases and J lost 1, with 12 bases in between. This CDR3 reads CASSFAGQGNTEAFF. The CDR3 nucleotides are TGTGCCAGCAGCTTCGCAGGGCAGGGGAACACTGAAGCTTTCTTT.

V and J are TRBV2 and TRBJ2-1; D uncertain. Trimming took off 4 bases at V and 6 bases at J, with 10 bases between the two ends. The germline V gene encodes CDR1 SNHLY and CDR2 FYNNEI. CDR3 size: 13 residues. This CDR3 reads CASSVGPSNEQFF. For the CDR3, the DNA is TGTGCCAGCAGTGTAGGGCCAAGCAATGAGCAGTTCTTC.

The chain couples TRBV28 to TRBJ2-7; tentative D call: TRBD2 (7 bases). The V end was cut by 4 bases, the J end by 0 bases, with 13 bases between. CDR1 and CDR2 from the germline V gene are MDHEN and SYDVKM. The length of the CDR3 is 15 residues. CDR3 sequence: CASSSGGGGSYEQYF. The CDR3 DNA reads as TGTGCCAGCAGTTCGGGGGGCGGGGGCTCCTACGAGCAGTACTTC.

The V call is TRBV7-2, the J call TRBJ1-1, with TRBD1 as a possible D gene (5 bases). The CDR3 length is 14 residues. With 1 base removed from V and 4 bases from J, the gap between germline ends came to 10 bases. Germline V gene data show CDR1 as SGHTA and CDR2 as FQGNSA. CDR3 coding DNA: TGTGCCAGCAGCTTAGATCGGGGGGGCACTGAAGCTTTCTTT. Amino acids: CASSLDRGGTEAFF.

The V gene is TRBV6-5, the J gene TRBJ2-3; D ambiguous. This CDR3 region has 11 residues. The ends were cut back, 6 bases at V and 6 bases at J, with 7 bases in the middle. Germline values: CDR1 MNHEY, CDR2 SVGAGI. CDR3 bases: TGTGCCAGCAGCGACGTGGATACGCAGTATTTT. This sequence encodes CASSDVDTQYF.

CDR3 coding DNA: TGTGCCAGCAGCTTGAACCGGGTCCGCAATCAGCCCCAGCATTTT. Translated: CASSLNRVRNQPQHF. The chain couples TRBV5-6 to TRBJ1-5; D is undetermined. CDR1 SGHDT and CDR2 YYEEEE come from the germline V gene. The CDR3 is 15 amino acids. The V end lost 1 base, the J end lost 2 bases, and 10 bases lay between the germline ends.

The CDR3 spells CASSPRTGRWDEQFF. As DNA, the CDR3 is TGTGCCAGTAGCCCCCGGACAGGGAGGTGGGATGAGCAGTTCTTC. The chain carries TRBV19 and TRBJ2-1; TRBD1 matches 8 bases. V dropped 6 bases and J dropped 8; count of bases not matched to a gene: 12. The CDR3 is 15 amino acids. The germline V gene encodes CDR1 LNHDA and CDR2 SQIVND (reference sequence).

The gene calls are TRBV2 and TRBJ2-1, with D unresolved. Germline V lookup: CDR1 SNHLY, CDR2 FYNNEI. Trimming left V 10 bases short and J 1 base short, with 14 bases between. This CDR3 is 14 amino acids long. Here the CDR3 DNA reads TGTGCCAACCCCGGGTTGGGGTCCTACAATGAGCAGTTCTTC. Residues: CANPGLGSYNEQFF.

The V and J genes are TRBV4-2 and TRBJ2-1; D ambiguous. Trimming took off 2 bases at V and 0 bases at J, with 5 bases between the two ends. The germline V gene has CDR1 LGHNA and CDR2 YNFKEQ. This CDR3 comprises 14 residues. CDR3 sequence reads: CASSQTGSYNEQFF. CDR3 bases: TGTGCCAGCAGCCAAACCGGCTCCTACAATGAGCAGTTCTTC.

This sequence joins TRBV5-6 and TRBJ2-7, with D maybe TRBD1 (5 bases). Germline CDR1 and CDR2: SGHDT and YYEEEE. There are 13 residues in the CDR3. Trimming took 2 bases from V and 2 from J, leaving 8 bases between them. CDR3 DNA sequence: TGTGCCAGCAGCTTTGACAGAACCTACGAGCAGTACTTC. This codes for CASSFDRTYEQYF.